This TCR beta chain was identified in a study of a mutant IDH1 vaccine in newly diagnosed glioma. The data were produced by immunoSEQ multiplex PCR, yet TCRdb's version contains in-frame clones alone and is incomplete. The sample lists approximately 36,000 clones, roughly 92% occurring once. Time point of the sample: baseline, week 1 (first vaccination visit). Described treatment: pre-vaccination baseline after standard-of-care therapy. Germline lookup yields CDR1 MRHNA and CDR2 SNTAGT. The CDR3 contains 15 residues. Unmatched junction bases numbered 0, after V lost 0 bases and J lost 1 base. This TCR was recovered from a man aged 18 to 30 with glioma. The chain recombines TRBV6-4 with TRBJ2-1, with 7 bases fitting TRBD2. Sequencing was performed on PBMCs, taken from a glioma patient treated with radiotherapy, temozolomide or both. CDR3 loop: CASSDSSGSYNEQFF. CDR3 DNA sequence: TGTGCCAGCAGTGACTCTAGCGGGTCCTACAATGAGCAGTTCTTC.